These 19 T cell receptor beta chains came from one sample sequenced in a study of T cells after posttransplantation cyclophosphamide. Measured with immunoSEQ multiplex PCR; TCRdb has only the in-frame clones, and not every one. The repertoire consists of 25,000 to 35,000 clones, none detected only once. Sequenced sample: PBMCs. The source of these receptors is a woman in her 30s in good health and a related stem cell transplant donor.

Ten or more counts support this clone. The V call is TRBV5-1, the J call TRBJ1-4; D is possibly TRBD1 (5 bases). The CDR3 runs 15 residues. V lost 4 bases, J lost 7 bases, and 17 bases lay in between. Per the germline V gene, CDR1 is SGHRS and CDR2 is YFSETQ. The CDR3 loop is CASSITGTGGEKLFF. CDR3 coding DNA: TGCGCCAGCAGCATCACCGGGACTGGAGGTGAAAAACTGTTTTTT.

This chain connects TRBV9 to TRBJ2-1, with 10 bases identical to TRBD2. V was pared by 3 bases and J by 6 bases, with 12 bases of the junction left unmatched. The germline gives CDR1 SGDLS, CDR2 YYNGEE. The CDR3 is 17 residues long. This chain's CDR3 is CASSDTASGGAGNEQFF. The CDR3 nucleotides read TGTGCCAGCAGCGACACAGCAAGCGGGGGGGCGGGCAATGAGCAGTTCTTC. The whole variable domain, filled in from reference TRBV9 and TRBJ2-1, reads DSGVTQTPKHLITATGQRVTLRCSPRSGDLSVYWYQQSLDQGLQFLIQYYNGEERAKGNILERFSAQQFPDLHSELNLSSLELGDSALYFCASSDTASGGAGNEQFFGPGTRLTVL.

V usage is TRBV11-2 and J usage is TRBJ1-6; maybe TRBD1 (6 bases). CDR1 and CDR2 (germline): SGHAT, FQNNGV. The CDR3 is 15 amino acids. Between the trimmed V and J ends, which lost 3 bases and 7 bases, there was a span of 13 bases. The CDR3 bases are TGTGCCAGCAGCTTTCTGGGGGCGCAGAATTCACCCCTCCACTTT. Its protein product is CASSFLGAQNSPLHF.

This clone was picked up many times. The CDR3 nucleotides read TGTGCCAGTAGTGCCTCGATGGGAGGGGGCGCCACCTATGGCTACACCTTC. It specifies CASSASMGGGATYGYTF. The V gene is TRBV19, the J gene TRBJ1-2; 7 nucleotides agree with TRBD1. This CDR3 is 17 amino acids long. Germline trimming cut 5 bases from V and 4 bases from J; bases unmatched to any gene: 16. Per the germline V gene, CDR1 is LNHDA and CDR2 is SQIVND (reference sequence).

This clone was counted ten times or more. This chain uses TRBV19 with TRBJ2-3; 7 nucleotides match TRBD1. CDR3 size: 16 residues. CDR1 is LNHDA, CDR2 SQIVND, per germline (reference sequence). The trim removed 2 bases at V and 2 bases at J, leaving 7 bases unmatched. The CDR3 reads CASSISWTGLTDTQYF. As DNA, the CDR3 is TGTGCCAGTAGTATATCTTGGACAGGCCTCACAGATACGCAGTATTTT.

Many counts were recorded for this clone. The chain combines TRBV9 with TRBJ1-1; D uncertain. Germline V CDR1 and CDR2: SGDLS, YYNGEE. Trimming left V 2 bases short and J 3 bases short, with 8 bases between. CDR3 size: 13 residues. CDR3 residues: CASSVGQDTEAFF. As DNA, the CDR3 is TGTGCCAGCAGCGTTGGGCAGGACACTGAAGCTTTCTTT.

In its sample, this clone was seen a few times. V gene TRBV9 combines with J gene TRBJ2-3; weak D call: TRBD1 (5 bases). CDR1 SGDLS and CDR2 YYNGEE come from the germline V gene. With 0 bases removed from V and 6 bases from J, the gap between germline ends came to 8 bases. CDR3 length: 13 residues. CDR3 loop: CASSVASGDTQYF. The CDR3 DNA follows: TGTGCCAGCAGCGTAGCTTCAGGGGATACGCAGTATTTT.

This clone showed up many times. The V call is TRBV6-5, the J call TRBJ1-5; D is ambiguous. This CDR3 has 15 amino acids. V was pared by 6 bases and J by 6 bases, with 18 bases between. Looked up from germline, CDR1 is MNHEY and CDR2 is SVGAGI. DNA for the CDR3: TGTGCCAGCAGGGAGACCGGGGAGAAGGGTCAGCCCCAGCATTTT. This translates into CASRETGEKGQPQHF.

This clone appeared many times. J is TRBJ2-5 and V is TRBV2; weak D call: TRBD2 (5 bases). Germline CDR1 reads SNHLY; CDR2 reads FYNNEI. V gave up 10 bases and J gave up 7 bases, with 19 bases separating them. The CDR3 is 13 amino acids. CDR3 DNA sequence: TGTGCCACGGCGGAAGCGGCCGTCGGGACCCAGTACTTC. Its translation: CATAEAAVGTQYF. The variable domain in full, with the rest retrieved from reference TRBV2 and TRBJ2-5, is EPEVTQTPSHQVTQMGQEVILRCVPISNHLYFYWYRQILGQKVEFLVSFYNNEISEKSEIFDDQFSVERPDGSNFTLKIRSTKLEDSAMYFCATAEAAVGTQYFGPGTRLLVL.

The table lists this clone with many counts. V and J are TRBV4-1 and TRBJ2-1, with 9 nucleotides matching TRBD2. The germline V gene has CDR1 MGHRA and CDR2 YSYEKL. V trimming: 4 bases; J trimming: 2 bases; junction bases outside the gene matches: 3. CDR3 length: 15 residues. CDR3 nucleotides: TGCGCCAGCAGCCGCGTAGCGGGGGCCTACAATGAGCAGTTCTTC. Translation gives CASSRVAGAYNEQFF.

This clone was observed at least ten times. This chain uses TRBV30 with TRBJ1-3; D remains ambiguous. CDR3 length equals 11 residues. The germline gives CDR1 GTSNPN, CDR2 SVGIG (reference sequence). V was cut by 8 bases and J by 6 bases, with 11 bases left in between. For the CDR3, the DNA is TGTGCCGCCTTAGAGATAAACACCATATATTTT. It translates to CAALEINTIYF.

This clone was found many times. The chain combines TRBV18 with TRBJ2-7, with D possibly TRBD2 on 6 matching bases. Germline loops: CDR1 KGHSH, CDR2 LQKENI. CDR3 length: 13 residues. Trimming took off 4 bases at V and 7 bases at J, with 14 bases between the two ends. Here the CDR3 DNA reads TGTGCCAGCTCACAGGGACTTGCTACAGAGCAGTACTTC. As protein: CASSQGLATEQYF.

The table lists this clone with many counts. For the CDR3, the DNA is TGTGCCAGCAGCTTAGGGCGGGGGAGGAATGAGCAGTTCTTC. Protein product: CASSLGRGRNEQFF. V is TRBV7-2 and J is TRBJ2-1, with 7 bases identical to TRBD2. The CDR3 is made up of 14 amino acids. The germline V gene encodes CDR1 SGHTA and CDR2 FQGNSA. V was pared by 1 base and J by 7 bases, with 4 bases of the junction left unmatched.

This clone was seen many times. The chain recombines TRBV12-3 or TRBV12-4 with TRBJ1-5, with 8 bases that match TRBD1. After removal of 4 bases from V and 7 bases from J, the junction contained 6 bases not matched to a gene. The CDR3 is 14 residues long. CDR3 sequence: CASSWGDRWQPQHF. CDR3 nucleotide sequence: TGTGCCAGCAGTTGGGGGGACAGGTGGCAGCCCCAGCATTTT.

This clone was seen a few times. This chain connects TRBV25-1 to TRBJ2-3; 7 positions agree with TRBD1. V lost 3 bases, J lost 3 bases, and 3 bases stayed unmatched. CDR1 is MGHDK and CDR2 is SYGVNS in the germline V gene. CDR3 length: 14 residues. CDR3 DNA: TGTGCCAGCAGTGACTGGGACAGTACAGATACGCAGTATTTT. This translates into CASSDWDSTDTQYF.

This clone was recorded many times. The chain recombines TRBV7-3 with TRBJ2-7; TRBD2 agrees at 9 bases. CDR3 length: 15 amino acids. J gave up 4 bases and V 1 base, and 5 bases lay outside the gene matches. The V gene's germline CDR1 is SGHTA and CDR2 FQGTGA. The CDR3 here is CASSLKGGGAYEQYF. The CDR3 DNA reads TGTGCCAGCAGCTTAAAGGGCGGGGGGGCTTACGAGCAGTACTTC.

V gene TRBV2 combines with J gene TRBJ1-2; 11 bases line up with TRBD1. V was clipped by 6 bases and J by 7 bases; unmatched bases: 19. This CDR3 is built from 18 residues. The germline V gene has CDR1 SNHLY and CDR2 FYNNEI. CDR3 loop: CASSASGDRGGFSSGYTF. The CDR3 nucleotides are TGTGCCAGCAGCGCATCCGGGGACAGGGGGGGGTTTTCTTCTGGCTACACCTTC.

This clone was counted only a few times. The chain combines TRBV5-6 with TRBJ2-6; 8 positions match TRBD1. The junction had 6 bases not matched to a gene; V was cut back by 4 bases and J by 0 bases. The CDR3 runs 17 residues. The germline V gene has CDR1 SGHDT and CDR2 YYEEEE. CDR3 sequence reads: CASSPDRDSSGANVLTF. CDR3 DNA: TGTGCCAGCAGCCCGGACAGGGATAGCTCTGGGGCCAACGTCCTGACTTTC. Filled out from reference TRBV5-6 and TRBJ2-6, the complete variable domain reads DAGVTQSPTHLIKTRGQQVTLRCSPKSGHDTVSWYQQALGQGPQFIFQYYEEEERQRGNFPDRFSGHQFPNYSSELNVNALLLGDSALYLCASSPDRDSSGANVLTFGAGSRLTVL.

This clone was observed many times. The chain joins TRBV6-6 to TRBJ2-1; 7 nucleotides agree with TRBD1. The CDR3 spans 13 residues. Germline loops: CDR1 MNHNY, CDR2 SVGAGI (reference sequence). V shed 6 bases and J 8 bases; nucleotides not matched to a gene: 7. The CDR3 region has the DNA TGTGCCAGCAGCCTAGTAGGGGGCGATGAGCAGTTCTTC. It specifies CASSLVGGDEQFF.